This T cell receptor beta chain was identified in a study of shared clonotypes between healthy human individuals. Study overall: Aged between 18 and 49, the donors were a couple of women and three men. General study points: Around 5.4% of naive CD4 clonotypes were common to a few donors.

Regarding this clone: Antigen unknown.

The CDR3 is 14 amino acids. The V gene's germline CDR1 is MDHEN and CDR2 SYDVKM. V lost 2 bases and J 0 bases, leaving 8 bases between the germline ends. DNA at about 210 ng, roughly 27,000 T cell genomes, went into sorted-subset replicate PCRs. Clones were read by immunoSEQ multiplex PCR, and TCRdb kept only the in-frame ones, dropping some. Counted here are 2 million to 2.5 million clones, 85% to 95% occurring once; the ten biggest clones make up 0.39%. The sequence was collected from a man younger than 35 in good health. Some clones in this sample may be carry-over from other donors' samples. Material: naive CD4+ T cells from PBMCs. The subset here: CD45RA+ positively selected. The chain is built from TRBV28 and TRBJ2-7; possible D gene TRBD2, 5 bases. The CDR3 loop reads CASSLREFSYEQYF. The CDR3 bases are TGTGCCAGCAGTTTACGGGAATTCTCCTACGAGCAGTACTTC.